The 27 T cell receptor beta chains below were found in one sample sequenced in a study of control samples from healthy donors and cancer patients. TCRdb's table, derived via immunoSEQ multiplex PCR, lists solely in-frame clones and lacks some. The sample lists approximately 190,000 clones, roughly nine tenths seen once, with approximately 2% in the top ten. The sequencing input was blood. The receptors were sampled from a man aged 25-40 years in good health.

J is TRBJ2-7 and V is TRBV12-3 or TRBV12-4, with D perhaps TRBD1 (5 bases). This CDR3 has 12 amino acids. The V and J ends lost 2 bases and 5 bases respectively, with 7 bases between them. The CDR3 sequence: CASSLQGNEQYF. CDR3 nucleotide sequence: TGTGCCAGCAGTTTACAGGGTAACGAGCAGTACTTC.

This chain connects TRBV6-5 to TRBJ2-3, with 8 bases matching TRBD2. The CDR3 runs 15 residues. The V gene's germline CDR1 is MNHEY and CDR2 SVGAGI. V gave up 5 bases and J gave up 0 bases; unmatched junction bases: 4. CDR3 region: CASSKSGGSTDTQYF. The CDR3 bases are TGTGCCAGCAGTAAAAGCGGGGGAAGCACAGATACGCAGTATTTT.

The chain uses TRBV19 and TRBJ1-2; D unclear. The CDR3 runs 18 residues. V was pared by 4 bases and J by 4 bases, with 25 bases between. Germline V CDR1 and CDR2: LNHDA, SQIVND (reference sequence). The CDR3 DNA is TGTGCCAGTAGTACCCGTGGAACATCGAGGGAGAGGAGCTATGGCTACACCTTC. Protein: CASSTRGTSRERSYGYTF. The variable domain in full, with the rest retrieved from reference TRBV19 and TRBJ1-2, is DGGITQSPKYLFRKEGQNVTLSCEQNLNHDAMYWYRQDPGQGLRLIYYSQIVNDFQKGDIAEGYSVSREKKESFPLTVTSAQKNPTAFYLCASSTRGTSRERSYGYTFGSGTRLTVV.

The chain recombines TRBV4-1 with TRBJ1-2; D gene ambiguous. V dropped 5 bases and J dropped 4 bases, with 20 bases sitting between them. The length of the CDR3 is 16 residues. Looked up from germline, CDR1 is MGHRA and CDR2 is YSYEKL. The CDR3 sequence is CASSAYGLTLTYGYTF. For the CDR3, the DNA is TGCGCCAGCAGCGCATACGGCCTCACCTTAACCTATGGCTACACCTTC.

In DNA form, the CDR3 reads TGTGCCATCAAGCCCGTTGTGGACACTGAAGCTTTCTTT. It codes for CAIKPVVDTEAFF. The rearrangement uses TRBV10-3 and TRBJ1-1, with D unclear. CDR1 and CDR2 from the germline V gene are ENHRY and SYGVKD. Trimming shortened V by 7 bases and J by 3 bases, and 12 bases separated the two germline ends. The CDR3 spans 13 residues.

This chain links TRBV5-8 with TRBJ2-7; 8 nucleotides align to TRBD1. CDR3 length: 14 residues. J gave up 3 bases and V 4 bases, and 6 bases lay outside the gene matches. Germline values: CDR1 SGHTS, CDR2 YDEGEE. CDR3 DNA: TGTGCCAGCAGCCGGGGACAGGTGAACTACGAGCAGTACTTC. The encoded protein is CASSRGQVNYEQYF.

The V and J genes are TRBV6-5 and TRBJ1-2; D is unclear. The V end lost 6 bases, the J end lost 2 bases, and 7 bases lay between the germline ends. This CDR3 comprises 12 residues. The germline CDR1 and CDR2 sequences are MNHEY and SVGAGI. The CDR3, as DNA: TGTGCCAGCAGGAATTCCAACTATGGCTACACCTTC. Protein product: CASRNSNYGYTF.

The J gene is TRBJ1-1, the V gene TRBV7-9; D is uncertain. Germline assignment: CDR1 SEHNR and CDR2 FQNEAQ (reference sequence). The CDR3 has 13 residues. Trimming shortened V by 0 bases and J by 1 base, and 3 bases separated the two germline ends. CDR3 amino acids: CASSLAGNTEAFF. In DNA form, the CDR3 reads TGTGCCAGCAGCTTAGCGGGGAACACTGAAGCTTTCTTT.

The CDR3 DNA sequence: TGTGCCAGTAGTATTGTAGGGAACTTCTACGAGCAGTACTTC. Translation gives CASSIVGNFYEQYF. The V gene is TRBV19, the J gene TRBJ2-7; the D is unclear. The CDR3 sequence is 14 residues long. Deletions cut 3 bases from V and 3 bases from J, with 12 bases between. Germline loops: CDR1 LNHDA, CDR2 SQIVND (reference sequence).

This clone was recorded only once. The genes are TRBV7-9 and TRBJ1-4; D is perhaps TRBD1 (5 bases). The germline V gene has CDR1 SEHNR and CDR2 FQNEAQ (reference sequence). The V end lost 5 bases, the J end lost 7 bases, and 14 bases lay between the germline ends. The CDR3 runs 14 residues. The DNA for the CDR3 is TGTGCCAGCAGCCGAGGGGTAGGGAGTGAAAAACTGTTTTTT. Translating it yields CASSRGVGSEKLFF.

This chain connects TRBV3-1 (or the pseudogene TRBV3-2) to TRBJ1-6; 8 nucleotides agree with TRBD1. V gave up 4 bases and J gave up 11 bases; unmatched junction bases: 13. This CDR3 is built from 16 residues. The germline V gene has CDR1 LGHDT and CDR2 YNNKEL (reference sequence). The CDR3 DNA is TGTGCCAGCAGCCCCTCCCAGCGGACAGGGCGGCCACCCCTCCACTTT. Residues: CASSPSQRTGRPPLHF.

In its sample, this clone was seen a few times. The rearrangement links TRBV5-6 to TRBJ1-6; D gene ambiguous. The CDR3 is 14 amino acids. The germline V and J ends were trimmed by 0 bases and 13 bases, with 14 bases remaining between them. Looked up from germline, CDR1 is SGHDT and CDR2 is YYEEEE. CDR3 coding DNA: TGTGCCAGCAGCTTGGGGTCTCTGTCCTCCCCCCTCCACTTT. Encoded protein: CASSLGSLSSPLHF.

The V and J genes are TRBV6-5 and TRBJ1-5; 8 nucleotides agree with TRBD1. This CDR3 is 15 amino acids long. Germline V gene sequence: CDR1 MNHEY, CDR2 SVGAGI. V lost 7 bases to trimming and J lost 1 base; unmatched junction nucleotides: 6. CDR3 in amino acids: CASTEDRASNQPQHF. The CDR3 nucleotides read TGTGCCAGCACCGAGGACAGGGCAAGCAATCAGCCCCAGCATTTT.

The V call is TRBV27, the J call TRBJ1-6; D is unclear. The CDR3 spans 14 residues. The V gene's germline CDR1 is MNHEY and CDR2 SMNVEV (reference sequence). Trimming took off 5 bases at V and 0 bases at J, with 5 bases between the two ends. This chain's CDR3 is CASSIYSYNSPLHF. CDR3 in DNA: TGTGCCAGCAGTATCTACTCCTATAATTCACCCCTCCACTTT.

The sample holds a few counts of this clone. The chain has TRBV4-1 and TRBJ1-1; TRBD1 matches at 7 bases. The CDR3 is made up of 15 amino acids. The germline CDR1 and CDR2 sequences are MGHRA and YSYEKL. The J segment lost 1 base and the V segment lost 5 bases, leaving 7 bases of the junction unmatched. The CDR3 bases are TGCGCCAGCAGCAAGAACCGGGACAGGAACACTGAAGCTTTCTTT. It encodes CASSKNRDRNTEAFF.

The J gene is TRBJ2-7, the V gene TRBV7-9; D remains ambiguous. The CDR3 has 13 residues. V gave up 4 bases and J gave up 3 bases, with 10 bases separating them. Germline CDR1 is SEHNR and CDR2 is FQNEAQ (reference sequence). CDR3 protein: CASSSPLFYEQYF. CDR3 bases: TGTGCCAGCAGCTCCCCGCTCTTCTACGAGCAGTACTTC.

This clone is a singleton in its sample. J is TRBJ1-2 and V is TRBV6-5; possible D gene TRBD1, 6 bases. Trimming stripped 6 bases from V and 4 bases from J, with 15 bases between. The CDR3 runs to 14 residues. The germline CDR1 and CDR2 sequences are MNHEY and SVGAGI. CDR3 region: CASRPRGPGYGYTF. The CDR3 DNA reads TGTGCCAGCAGGCCGCGGGGGCCGGGCTATGGCTACACCTTC.

The chain carries TRBV5-1 and TRBJ2-3; 9 positions agree with TRBD2. Trimming removed 4 bases from V and 5 bases from J; junction bases left unmatched: 14. This CDR3 comprises 17 residues. Germline assignment: CDR1 SGHRS and CDR2 YFSETQ. Written as DNA, the CDR3 is TGCGCCAGCAGCCTCTATGTGAGCGGGGGGTCCATAGATACGCAGTATTTT. Protein: CASSLYVSGGSIDTQYF.

The gene calls are TRBV29-1 and TRBJ2-4; perhaps TRBD2 as D (5 bases). The CDR3 is 14 amino acids. CDR1 is SQVTM and CDR2 is ANQGSEA in the germline V gene. Trimming left V 4 bases short and J 2 bases short, with 12 bases between. CDR3 coding DNA: TGCAGCGTTGTAGACGGACTCCCCAAAAACATTCAGTACTTC. Protein product: CSVVDGLPKNIQYF.

This sequence joins TRBV6-2 or TRBV6-3 and TRBJ1-2; TRBD1 is a possible D gene (5 bases). The V gene's germline CDR1 is MNHEY and CDR2 SVGEGT. CDR3 size: 15 residues. V lost 5 bases to trimming and J lost 4 bases, with 17 bases between them. The DNA for the CDR3 is TGTGCCAGCAGTCGAGAATCTACAGGTTCCTATGGCTACACCTTC. Translating gives CASSRESTGSYGYTF.

This chain joins TRBV6-6 and TRBJ1-5; D might be TRBD1 (6 bases). Trimming shortened V by 5 bases and J by 0 bases, and 23 bases separated the two germline ends. The CDR3 is 19 amino acids. Per the germline V gene, CDR1 is MNHNY and CDR2 is SVGAGI (reference sequence). In DNA, the CDR3 is TGTGCCAGCAGTCCGACAGGTCCTATTCTAATTAATAGCAATCAGCCCCAGCATTTT. It codes for CASSPTGPILINSNQPQHF.

The V gene is TRBV2, the J gene TRBJ2-7; 7 bases are shared with TRBD1. Germline assignment: CDR1 SNHLY and CDR2 FYNNEI. The CDR3 length is 13 residues. With 6 bases clipped from V and 3 bases from J, the junction kept 5 bases outside the gene matches. The DNA of the CDR3 is TGTGCCAGCAGCTACGACAGGGTCTACGAGCAGTACTTC. Protein sequence: CASSYDRVYEQYF.

The gene calls are TRBV3-1 (or the pseudogene TRBV3-2) and TRBJ2-2, with 9 bases matching TRBD2. The CDR3 runs to 16 residues. CDR1 is LGHDT and CDR2 is YNNKEL in the germline V gene (reference sequence). V was clipped by 3 bases and J by 7 bases; unmatched bases: 9. In nucleotides, the CDR3 is TGTGCCAGCAGCCAGGGCGGCGGGGGGGCCTTCGGGGAGCTGTTTTTT. Translated: CASSQGGGGAFGELFF.

CDR3 protein: CASSRVAYGYTF. In nucleotides, the CDR3 is TGTGCCTCCAGCAGGGTGGCATATGGCTACACCTTC. The gene calls are TRBV12-3 or TRBV12-4 and TRBJ1-2; a possible D gene is TRBD1 (5 bases). The CDR3 has 12 residues. Trimming shortened V by 11 bases and J by 5 bases, and 15 bases separated the two germline ends.

CDR3 nucleotides: TGTGCCAGCAGCATTGAACAGAGGGTGCACACTGAAGCTTTCTTT. Translation gives CASSIEQRVHTEAFF. The chain carries TRBV5-8 and TRBJ1-1; no definite D call. The CDR3 has 15 residues. Germline V gene sequence: CDR1 SGHTS, CDR2 YDEGEE. Trimming left V 4 bases short and J 3 bases short, with 16 bases between. Together with reference TRBV5-8 and TRBJ1-1, the CDR3 gives the full variable domain: EAGVTQSPTHLIKTRGQQATLRCSPISGHTSVYWYQQALGLGLQFLLWYDEGEERNRGNFPPRFSGRQFPNYSSELNVNALELEDSALYLCASSIEQRVHTEAFFGQGTRLTVV.

The chain couples TRBV13 to TRBJ1-3; tentative D call: TRBD1 (5 bases). Germline-derived CDR1 and CDR2 are PRHDT and FYEKMQ (reference sequence). The length of the CDR3 is 15 residues. The V end lost 2 bases, the J end lost 3 bases, and 11 bases lay between the germline ends. This chain's CDR3 is CASSLPGIGGNTIYF. CDR3 in DNA: TGTGCCAGCAGCTTACCAGGGATCGGTGGAAACACCATATATTTT.

The chain uses TRBV5-1 and TRBJ1-1; TRBD1 matches at 7 bases. With V trimmed by 4 bases and J by 1 base, 4 bases remained unmatched. Germline V lookup: CDR1 SGHRS, CDR2 YFSETQ. The CDR3 contains 14 residues. Here the CDR3 DNA reads TGCGCCAGCAGCGGGGACAGCTCGAACACTGAAGCTTTCTTT. Protein product: CASSGDSSNTEAFF.